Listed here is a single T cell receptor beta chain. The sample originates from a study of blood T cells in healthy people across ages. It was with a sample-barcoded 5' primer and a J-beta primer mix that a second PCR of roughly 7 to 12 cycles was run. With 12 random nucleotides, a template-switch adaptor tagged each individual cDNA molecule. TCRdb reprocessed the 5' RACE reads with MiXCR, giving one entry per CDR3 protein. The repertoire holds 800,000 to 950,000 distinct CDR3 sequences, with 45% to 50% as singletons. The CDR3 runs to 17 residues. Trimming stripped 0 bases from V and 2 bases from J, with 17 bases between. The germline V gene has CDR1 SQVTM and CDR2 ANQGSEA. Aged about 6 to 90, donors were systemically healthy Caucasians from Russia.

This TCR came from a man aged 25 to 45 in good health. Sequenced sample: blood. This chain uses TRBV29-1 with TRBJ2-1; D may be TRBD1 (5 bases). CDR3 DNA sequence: TGCAGCGTTGAAGATCCACTGACAGAGAGTGCCTACAATGAGCAGTTCTTC. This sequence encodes CSVEDPLTESAYNEQFF.